A single T cell receptor beta chain is shown here with its context. Only in-frame clones appear in the TCRdb table, and some are missing; sequencing was by immunoSEQ multiplex PCR. Of a few hundred thousand clones listed, over 75% are singletons. The CDR3 totals 17 residues. From germline, CDR1 is SGHTS and CDR2 YDEGEE. V lost 1 base, J lost 4 bases, and 8 bases stayed unmatched. These data originate in a study of control samples from healthy donors and cancer patients. This chain links TRBV5-8 with TRBJ2-7; TRBD2 matches at 13 bases. The sample consisted of PBMCs. This receptor was obtained from a middle-aged man with head and neck cancer. The CDR3 bases are TGTGCCAGCAGCTTGTGGCGGACTAGCGGGAGTACGTACGAGCAGTACTTC. This sequence encodes CASSLWRTSGSTYEQYF.